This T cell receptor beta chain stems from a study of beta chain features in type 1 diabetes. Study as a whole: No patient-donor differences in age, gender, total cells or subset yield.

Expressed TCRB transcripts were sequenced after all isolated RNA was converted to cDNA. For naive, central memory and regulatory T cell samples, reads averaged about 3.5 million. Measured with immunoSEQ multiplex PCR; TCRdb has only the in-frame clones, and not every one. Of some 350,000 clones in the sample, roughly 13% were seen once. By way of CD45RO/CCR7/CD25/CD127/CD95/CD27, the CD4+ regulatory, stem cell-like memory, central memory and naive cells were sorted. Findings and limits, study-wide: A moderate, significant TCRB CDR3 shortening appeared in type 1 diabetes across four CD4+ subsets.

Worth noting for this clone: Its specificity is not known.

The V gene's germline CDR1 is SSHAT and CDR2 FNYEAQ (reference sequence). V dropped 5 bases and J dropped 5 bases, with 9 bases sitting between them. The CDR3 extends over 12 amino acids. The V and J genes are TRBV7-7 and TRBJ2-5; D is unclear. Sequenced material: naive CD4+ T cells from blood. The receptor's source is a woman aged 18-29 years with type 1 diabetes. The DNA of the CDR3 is TGTGCCAGCAGCAACCTCGGGGAGACCCAGTACTTC. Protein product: CASSNLGETQYF.